This TCR beta chain stems from a study of cytomegalovirus exposure and HLA in healthy donors. Study background: The study placed 80% to 90% of its 398 genotyped donors in the Caucasian-associated ancestry cluster. Notes on the study in general: In a later analysis, roughly 17,000 TCR beta sequences were associated with HLA alleles at 0.05 false discovery rate. Information on immune exposure was restricted to one variable (CMV serostatus).

60 Vbeta and 13 Jbeta primers were used in PCR. The table came from immunoSEQ multiplex PCR; TCRdb's copy has only in-frame clones and leaves some out. The sample records about 120,000 clones, just under 70% being singletons. Of note for this clone: What it binds is unknown.

Sequencing was carried out using PBMCs. This receptor was taken from a man aged 25 to 40 in good health and CMV-seropositive.

The CDR3 DNA is TGCGCCAGCAGCTTGGCTCCCGACAGATTACCCTACGAGCAGTACGTC. The encoded protein is CASSLAPDRLPYEQYV. The chain couples TRBV5-1 to TRBJ2-7, with D perhaps TRBD1 (5 bases). The CDR3 runs 16 residues. The germline V gene encodes CDR1 SGHRS and CDR2 YFSETQ. Trimming took 0 bases from V and 2 from J, leaving 15 bases between them.